Below are 19 T cell receptor beta chains sequenced from a single sample in a study of blood T cell repertoires in COVID-19. Repertoires were generated with immunoSEQ multiplex PCR, while TCRdb's copy carries only in-frame clones and drops some. This sample carries some 230,000 clones, about 83% of them seen once, and the ten largest clones take around 7.2%. Sequenced material: peripheral blood. These receptors were taken from a woman between 50 and 59 years old with acute or convalescent COVID-19.

As concerns this clone: Other DNA variants within this sample encode the same CDR3. The chain recombines TRBV5-5 with TRBJ1-5; D gene uncertain. Trimming stripped 0 bases from V and 1 base from J, with 8 bases between. Germline V gene lookup returns CDR1 SGHKS and CDR2 YYEKEE (reference sequence). This CDR3 region has 15 residues. For the CDR3, the DNA is TGTGCCAGCAGCTTGGCCTCGGGGAGCAATCAGCCCCAGCATTTT. The encoded protein is CASSLASGSNQPQHF. Variable domain in full (rest from reference TRBV5-5 and TRBJ1-5): DAGVTQSPTHLIKTRGQQVTLRCSPISGHKSVSWYQQVLGQGPQFIFQYYEKEERGRGNFPDRFSARQFPNYSSELNVNALLLGDSALYLCASSLASGSNQPQHFGDGTRLSIL.

This clone was observed many times. The chain couples TRBV10-3 to TRBJ2-3, with TRBD2 matching 8 bases. The ends lost 7 bases at V and 5 bases at J; junction bases unmatched: 8. The germline CDR1 and CDR2 sequences are ENHRY and SYGVKD. This CDR3 spans 14 amino acids. For the CDR3, the DNA is TGTGCCATCAACAACGGGAGGGCCCAAGATACGCAGTATTTT. Encoded protein: CAINNGRAQDTQYF.

The genes are TRBV3-1 (or the pseudogene TRBV3-2) and TRBJ1-1; 7 positions agree with TRBD1. Per the germline V gene, CDR1 is LGHDT and CDR2 is YNNKEL (reference sequence). Losses at the gene ends were 2 bases for V and 2 bases for J; bases not matched to a gene: 5. This CDR3 comprises 15 residues. For the CDR3, the DNA is TGTGCCAGCAGCCAAATGACAGGGAGCAACACTGAAGCTTTCTTT. The encoded protein is CASSQMTGSNTEAFF.

This clone turned up a few times. The chain is built from TRBV30 and TRBJ1-6, with D perhaps TRBD1 (6 bases). Germline CDR1 and CDR2: GTSNPN and SVGIG (reference sequence). The CDR3 is 15 residues long. With 0 bases removed from V and 5 bases from J, the gap between germline ends came to 11 bases. The CDR3 DNA is TGTGCCTGGAGTGTACAGGGACCCCATAATTCACCCCTCCACTTT. Its protein product is CAWSVQGPHNSPLHF.

The J gene is TRBJ1-6, the V gene TRBV19; D may be TRBD1 (6 bases). Trimming took 2 bases from V and 7 from J, leaving 9 bases between them. This CDR3 has 14 residues. The germline V gene has CDR1 LNHDA and CDR2 SQIVND (reference sequence). The CDR3 sequence is CASSIKTGNSPLHF. The CDR3, as DNA: TGTGCCAGTAGTATAAAAACAGGGAATTCACCCCTCCACTTT.

The genes are TRBV28 and TRBJ1-2; the match to TRBD1 covers 7 bases. With 3 bases clipped from V and 6 bases from J, the junction kept 7 bases outside the gene matches. This CDR3 spans 14 amino acids. Germline loops: CDR1 MDHEN, CDR2 SYDVKM. CDR3 DNA: TGTGCCAGCAGTTTCTCGGACAGGCCCCATGGCTACACCTTC. It yields the protein CASSFSDRPHGYTF.

CDR3 protein: CASSKGFLAEMSSYNEQFF. CDR3 nucleotides: TGTGCCAGCAGCAAAGGCTTCCTAGCGGAGATGAGCTCCTACAATGAGCAGTTCTTC. V is TRBV21-1 and J is TRBJ2-1; the table names TRBD2, a call not compared with the DNA. TRBV21-1 constitutes a pseudogene. The CDR3 is made up of 19 amino acids.

The chain links TRBV5-1 to TRBJ2-1; a possible D gene is TRBD1 (6 bases). Deletions cut 4 bases from V and 3 bases from J, with 14 bases between. Germline V gives CDR1 SGHRS, CDR2 YFSETQ. This CDR3 comprises 15 residues. CDR3 residues: CASSTDRGVYNEQFF. The CDR3 nucleotides are TGCGCCAGCAGCACGGACAGAGGGGTCTACAATGAGCAGTTCTTC.

The genes are TRBV5-4 and TRBJ2-4; D may be TRBD1 (8 bases). CDR1 and CDR2 from the germline V gene are SGHNT and YYREEE (reference sequence). CDR3 length: 14 amino acids. V lost 2 bases, J lost 9 bases, and 15 bases lay in between. CDR3 in amino acids: CASSLGQGGSIQYF. The CDR3 DNA reads as TGTGCCAGCAGCTTAGGACAGGGAGGGAGCATTCAGTACTTC.

In nucleotides, the CDR3 is TGTGCCAGCAGCCTGGGAAGGCAGGGGAACACTGAAGCTTTCTTT. The encoded protein is CASSLGRQGNTEAFF. This chain uses TRBV6-5 with TRBJ1-1, with a tentative D call TRBD1 (5 bases). The germline gives CDR1 MNHEY, CDR2 SVGAGI. Trimming shortened V by 6 bases and J by 1 base, and 15 bases separated the two germline ends. The CDR3 runs 15 residues.

This clone was found many times. The chain joins TRBV4-1 to TRBJ1-2; 8 bases agree with TRBD1. The ends lost 0 bases at V and 8 bases at J; junction bases unmatched: 8. Germline V gene lookup returns CDR1 MGHRA and CDR2 YSYEKL. This CDR3 has 15 residues. CDR3 in amino acids: CASSQDFGTGLGYTF. In nucleotides, the CDR3 is TGCGCCAGCAGCCAAGATTTTGGGACAGGTCTAGGCTACACCTTC.

The rearrangement uses TRBV28 and TRBJ1-1; D gene uncertain. This CDR3 spans 12 amino acids. V was pared by 1 base and J by 8 bases, with 8 bases between. Germline values: CDR1 MDHEN, CDR2 SYDVKM. For the CDR3, the DNA is TGTGCCAGCAGTTTATCCGGAGTCGAAGCTTTCTTT. Translating gives CASSLSGVEAFF.

V and J are TRBV18 and TRBJ1-1; D gene uncertain. V was trimmed by 3 bases and J by 1 base, leaving 6 bases between them. Germline CDR1 reads KGHSH; CDR2 reads LQKENI. CDR3 length: 13 residues. CDR3 nucleotide sequence: TGTGCCAGCTCACCGGACTGGAACACTGAAGCTTTCTTT. Its translation: CASSPDWNTEAFF.

The chain has TRBV10-3 and TRBJ1-4, with D tentatively TRBD1 (5 bases). CDR3 length equals 12 residues. Germline V gene data show CDR1 as ENHRY and CDR2 as SYGVKD. Trimming shortened V by 10 bases and J by 5 bases, and 11 bases separated the two germline ends. The CDR3 is CASAGENEKLFF. The CDR3 DNA sequence: TGTGCCAGCGCGGGGGAGAATGAAAAACTGTTTTTT.

This chain links TRBV5-5 with TRBJ2-1, with 11 bases aligning to TRBD1. J was trimmed by 4 bases and V by 4 bases; bases with no gene match: 4. The CDR3 is made up of 15 amino acids. Germline values: CDR1 SGHKS, CDR2 YYEKEE (reference sequence). CDR3 in amino acids: CASSQGQGVYNEQFF. CDR3 coding DNA: TGTGCCAGCAGCCAGGGACAGGGGGTTTACAATGAGCAGTTCTTC.

The V call is TRBV9, the J call TRBJ1-1, with D tentatively TRBD1 (5 bases). Trimming shortened V by 0 bases and J by 12 bases, and 18 bases separated the two germline ends. This CDR3 has 14 residues. From germline, CDR1 is SGDLS and CDR2 YYNGEE. This CDR3 is CASSVDAGPWGTFF. The CDR3 nucleotides are TGTGCCAGCAGCGTAGATGCAGGGCCCTGGGGAACTTTCTTT.

This clone is a singleton in its sample. The chain joins TRBV9 to TRBJ2-7; D uncertain. This CDR3 is built from 15 residues. V was trimmed by 0 bases and J by 3 bases, leaving 13 bases between them. From germline, CDR1 is SGDLS and CDR2 YYNGEE. DNA for the CDR3: TGTGCCAGCAGCGTAGGCCGTAACTATGGCTACGAGCAGTACTTC. Translated: CASSVGRNYGYEQYF.

This chain joins TRBV28 and TRBJ2-4, with unresolved D. The germline V gene encodes CDR1 MDHEN and CDR2 SYDVKM. Trimming took off 4 bases at V and 7 bases at J, with 11 bases between the two ends. The CDR3 has 13 residues. This chain's CDR3 is CASSSYRANIQYF. The CDR3 DNA is TGTGCCAGCAGTTCCTACAGAGCCAACATTCAGTACTTC.

The chain is built from TRBV10-3 and TRBJ2-5; TRBD1 aligns across 8 bases. V was pared by 6 bases and J by 3 bases, with 3 bases of the junction left unmatched. The germline V gene has CDR1 ENHRY and CDR2 SYGVKD. The CDR3 is 13 residues long. Written as DNA, the CDR3 is TGTGCCATCAGAGGACAGGGAGAAGAGACCCAGTACTTC. It translates to CAIRGQGEETQYF.